This TCR beta chain was sequenced for a study of monozygotic twins with inflammatory bowel disease. Findings and limits, study-wide: Concordant and discordant twins showed no difference in repertoire similarity, possibly from limited power. T cell subtypes were not distinguishable in this analysis.

To note about this clonotype: No antigen is known for it.

The quantity of total RNA per TCR library was 3,000 to 4,500 ng. TCRdb re-called the 5' RACE reads and shows each CDR3 protein once, DNA omitted. This sample contains around 220,000 distinct CDR3 sequences. This CDR3 has 17 amino acids. CDR1 MNHEY and CDR2 SVGEGT come from the germline V gene. The chain couples TRBV6-2 or TRBV6-3 to TRBJ2-7; absent DNA, TCRdb's TRBD2 call cannot be checked. Sequencing used blood. The TCR comes from a human donor with ulcerative colitis or Crohn's disease, or a healthy co-twin of an affected twin (not recorded which). This CDR3 is CASSYRLAGGTSYEQYF.